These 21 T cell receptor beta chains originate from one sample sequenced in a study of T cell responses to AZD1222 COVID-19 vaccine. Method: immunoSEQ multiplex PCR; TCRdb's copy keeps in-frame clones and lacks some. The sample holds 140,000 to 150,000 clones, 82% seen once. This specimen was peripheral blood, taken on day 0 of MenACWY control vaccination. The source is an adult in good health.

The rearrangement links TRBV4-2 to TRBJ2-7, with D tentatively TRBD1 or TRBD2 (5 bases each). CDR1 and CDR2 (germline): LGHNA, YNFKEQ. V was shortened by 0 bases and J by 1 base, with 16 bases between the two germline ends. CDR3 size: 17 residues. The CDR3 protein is CASSQDRPGLESYEQYF. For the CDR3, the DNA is TGTGCCAGCAGCCAAGATCGGCCGGGGCTAGAGTCCTACGAGCAGTACTTC.

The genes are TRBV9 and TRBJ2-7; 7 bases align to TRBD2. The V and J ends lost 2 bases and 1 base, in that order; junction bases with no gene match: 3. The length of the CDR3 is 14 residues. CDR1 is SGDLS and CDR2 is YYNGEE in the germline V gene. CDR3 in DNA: TGTGCCAGCAGCGTTCAGGGAGGGTCCTACGAGCAGTACTTC. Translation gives CASSVQGGSYEQYF.

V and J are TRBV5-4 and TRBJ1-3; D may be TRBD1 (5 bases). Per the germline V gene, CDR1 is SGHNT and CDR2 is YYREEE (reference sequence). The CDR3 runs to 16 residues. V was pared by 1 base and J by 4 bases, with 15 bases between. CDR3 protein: CASSLRGTSRGNTIYF. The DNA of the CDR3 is TGTGCCAGCAGCTTGCGGGGGACCAGCCGAGGAAACACCATATATTTT.

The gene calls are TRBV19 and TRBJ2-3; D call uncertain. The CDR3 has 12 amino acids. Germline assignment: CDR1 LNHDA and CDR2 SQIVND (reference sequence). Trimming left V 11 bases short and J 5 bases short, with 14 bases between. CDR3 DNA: TGTGCCCCACCCCGACGCCTAGATACGCAGTATTTT. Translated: CAPPRRLDTQYF.

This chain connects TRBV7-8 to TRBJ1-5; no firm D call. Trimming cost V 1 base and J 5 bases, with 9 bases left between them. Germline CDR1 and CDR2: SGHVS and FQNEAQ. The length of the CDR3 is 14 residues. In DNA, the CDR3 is TGTGCCAGCAGCTTAGGTAGATCTGATCAGCCCCAGCATTTT. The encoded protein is CASSLGRSDQPQHF.

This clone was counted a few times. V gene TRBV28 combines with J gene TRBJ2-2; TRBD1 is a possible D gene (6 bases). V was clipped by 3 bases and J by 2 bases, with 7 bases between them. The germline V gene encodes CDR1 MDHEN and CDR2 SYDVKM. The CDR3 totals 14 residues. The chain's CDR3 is CASSLGQNTGELFF. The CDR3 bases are TGTGCCAGCAGTTTGGGACAAAACACCGGGGAGCTGTTTTTT.

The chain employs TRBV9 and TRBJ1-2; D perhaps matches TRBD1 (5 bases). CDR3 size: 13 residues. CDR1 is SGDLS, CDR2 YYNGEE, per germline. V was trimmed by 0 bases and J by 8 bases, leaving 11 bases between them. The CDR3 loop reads CASSVESRAGYTF. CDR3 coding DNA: TGTGCCAGCAGCGTAGAGAGCAGGGCCGGCTACACCTTC. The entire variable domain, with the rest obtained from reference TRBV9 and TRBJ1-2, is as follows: DSGVTQTPKHLITATGQRVTLRCSPRSGDLSVYWYQQSLDQGLQFLIQYYNGEERAKGNILERFSAQQFPDLHSELNLSSLELGDSALYFCASSVESRAGYTFGSGTRLTVV.

The CDR3 bases are TGTGCCAGCAGCCCTGGGGACAGGGGGCTTAAGAACACTGAAGCTTTCTTT. This sequence encodes CASSPGDRGLKNTEAFF. The chain is built from TRBV3-1 (or the pseudogene TRBV3-2) and TRBJ1-1; 12 bases match TRBD1. Losses at the gene ends were 4 bases for V and 1 base for J; bases not matched to a gene: 7. The CDR3 totals 17 residues. Germline V lookup: CDR1 LGHDT, CDR2 YNNKEL (reference sequence).

CDR3 region: CASGLVEGEKLFF. The CDR3 coding sequence is TGTGCTAGTGGTTTGGTAGAGGGGGAAAAACTGTTTTTT. The chain uses TRBV12-5 and TRBJ1-4, with D possibly being TRBD1 (5 bases). Trimming left V 0 bases short and J 8 bases short, with 7 bases between. CDR1 LGHNT and CDR2 FRNRAP come from the germline V gene. The length of the CDR3 is 13 residues.

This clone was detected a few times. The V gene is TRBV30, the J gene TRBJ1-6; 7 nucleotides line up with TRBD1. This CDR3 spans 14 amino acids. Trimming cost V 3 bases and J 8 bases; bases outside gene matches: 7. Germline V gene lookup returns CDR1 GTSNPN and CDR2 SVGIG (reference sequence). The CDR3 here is CAWRRQGGDSPLHF. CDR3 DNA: TGTGCCTGGAGGCGACAGGGAGGGGATTCACCCCTCCACTTT.

Here the CDR3 DNA reads TGTGCTAGTGGTTTGGGCTCCGCGAACACCGGGGAGCTGTTTTTT. It is translated as CASGLGSANTGELFF. The V gene is TRBV12-5, the J gene TRBJ2-2; D ambiguous. V lost 1 base and J 0 bases, leaving 6 bases between the germline ends. From germline, CDR1 is LGHNT and CDR2 FRNRAP. This CDR3 has 15 residues. The full variable domain, with the rest looked up from reference TRBV12-5 and TRBJ2-2, is DARVTQTPRHKVTEMGQEVTMRCQPILGHNTVFWYRQTMMQGLELLAYFRNRAPLDDSGMPKDRFSAEMPDATLATLKIQPSEPRDSAVYFCASGLGSANTGELFFGEGSRLTVL.

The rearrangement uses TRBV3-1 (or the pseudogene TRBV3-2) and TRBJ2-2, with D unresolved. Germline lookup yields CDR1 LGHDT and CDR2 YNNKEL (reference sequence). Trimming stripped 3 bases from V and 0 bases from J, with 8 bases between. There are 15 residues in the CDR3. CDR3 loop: CASSHYRTNTGELFF. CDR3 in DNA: TGTGCCAGCAGCCATTACCGGACGAACACCGGGGAGCTGTTTTTT.

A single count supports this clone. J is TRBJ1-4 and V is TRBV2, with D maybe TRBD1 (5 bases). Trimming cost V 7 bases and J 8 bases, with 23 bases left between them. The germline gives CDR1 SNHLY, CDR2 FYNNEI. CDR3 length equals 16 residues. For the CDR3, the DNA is TGTGCCAGCACCGACGTACCCGGGACGTATAAAGAAAAACTGTTTTTT. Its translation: CASTDVPGTYKEKLFF.

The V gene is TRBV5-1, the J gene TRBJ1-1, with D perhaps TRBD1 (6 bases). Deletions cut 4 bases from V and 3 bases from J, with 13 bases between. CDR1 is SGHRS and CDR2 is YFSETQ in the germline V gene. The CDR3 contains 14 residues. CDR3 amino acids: CASSLRGMDTEAFF. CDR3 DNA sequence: TGCGCCAGCAGCCTCAGGGGTATGGACACTGAAGCTTTCTTT.

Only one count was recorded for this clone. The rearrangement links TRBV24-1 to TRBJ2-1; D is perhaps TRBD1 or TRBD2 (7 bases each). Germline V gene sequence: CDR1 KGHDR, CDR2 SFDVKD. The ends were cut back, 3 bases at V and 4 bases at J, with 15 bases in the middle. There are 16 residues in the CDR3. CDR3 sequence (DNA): TGTGCCACCAGTGATGAATACAGGGGAGGGTACAATGAGCAGTTCTTC. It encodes CATSDEYRGGYNEQFF.

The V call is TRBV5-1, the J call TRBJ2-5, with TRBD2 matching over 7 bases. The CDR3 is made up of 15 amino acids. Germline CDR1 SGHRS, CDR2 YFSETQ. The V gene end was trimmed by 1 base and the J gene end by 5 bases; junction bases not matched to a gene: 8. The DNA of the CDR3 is TGCGCCAGCAGCTTGACTAGCGCGGATGGGGAGACCCAGTACTTC. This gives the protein CASSLTSADGETQYF.

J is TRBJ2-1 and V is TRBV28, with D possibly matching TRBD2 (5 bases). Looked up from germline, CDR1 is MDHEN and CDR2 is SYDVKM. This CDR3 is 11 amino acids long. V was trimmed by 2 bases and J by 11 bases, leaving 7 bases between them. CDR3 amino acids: CASSLREKQFF. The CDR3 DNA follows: TGTGCCAGCAGTTTAAGGGAGAAGCAGTTCTTC. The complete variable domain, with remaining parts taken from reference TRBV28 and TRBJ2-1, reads DVKVTQSSRYLVKRTGEKVFLECVQDMDHENMFWYRQDPGLGLRLIYFSYDVKMKEKGDIPEGYSVSREKKERFSLILESASTNQTSMYLCASSLREKQFFGPGTRLTVL.

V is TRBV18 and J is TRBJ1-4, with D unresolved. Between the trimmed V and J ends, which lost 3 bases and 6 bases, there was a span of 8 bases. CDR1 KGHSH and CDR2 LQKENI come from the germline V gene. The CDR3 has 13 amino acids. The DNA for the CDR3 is TGTGCCAGCTCACCCAACCGGGATGAAAAACTGTTTTTT. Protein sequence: CASSPNRDEKLFF.

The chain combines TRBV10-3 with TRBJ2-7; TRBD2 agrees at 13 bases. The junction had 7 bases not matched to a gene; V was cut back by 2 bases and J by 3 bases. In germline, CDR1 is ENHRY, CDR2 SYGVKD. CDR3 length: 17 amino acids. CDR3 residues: CAISEGLAGAGFYEQYF. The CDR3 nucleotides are TGTGCCATCAGTGAGGGACTAGCGGGGGCCGGATTCTACGAGCAGTACTTC.

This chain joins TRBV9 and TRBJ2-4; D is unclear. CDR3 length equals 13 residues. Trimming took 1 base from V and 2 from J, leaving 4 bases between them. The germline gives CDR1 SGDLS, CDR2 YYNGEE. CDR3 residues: CASSVSPKNIQYF. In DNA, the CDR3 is TGTGCCAGCAGCGTATCCCCCAAAAACATTCAGTACTTC.

CDR3 loop: CASSLSGTSGGEREQFF. As DNA, the CDR3 is TGTGCCAGCAGTTTATCAGGGACTAGCGGGGGGGAGAGAGAGCAGTTCTTC. V is TRBV27 and J is TRBJ2-1; 16 nucleotides agree with TRBD2. CDR3 length: 17 residues. Trimming at V came to 0 bases and at J to 10 bases, leaving 6 bases not matched to a gene. CDR1 and CDR2 (germline): MNHEY, SMNVEV (reference sequence).